Presented here are 17 T cell receptor beta chains from one specimen sequenced in a study of cytomegalovirus exposure and HLA in healthy donors. TCRdb keeps only in-frame clones here, not all; method: immunoSEQ multiplex PCR. The sample yields about 56,000 clones, 90% to 95% seen once. Sequenced material: PBMCs. These receptors were obtained from a man younger than 35 in good health and CMV-seronegative.

The CDR3 protein is CASSPRLAGVRYNEQFF. The CDR3 nucleotides are TGTGCCAGCAGCCCGCGACTAGCGGGAGTCAGGTACAATGAGCAGTTCTTC. V and J are TRBV7-9 and TRBJ2-1, with 12 bases that match TRBD2. Germline-derived CDR1 and CDR2 are SEHNR and FQNEAQ (reference sequence). J lost 4 bases, V lost 5 bases, and 9 bases had no gene match. This CDR3 contains 17 residues.

The chain joins TRBV10-3 to TRBJ2-1; D possibly corresponds to TRBD2 (6 bases). With 7 bases removed from V and 7 bases from J, the gap between germline ends came to 23 bases. Looked up from germline, CDR1 is ENHRY and CDR2 is SYGVKD. The CDR3 spans 16 residues. The CDR3 reads CAITPAPGLLQNEQFF. The DNA of the CDR3 is TGTGCCATCACCCCGGCTCCGGGACTCTTGCAAAATGAGCAGTTCTTC.

The chain has TRBV18 and TRBJ2-7; the match to TRBD1 covers 7 bases. V was pared by 1 base and J by 5 bases, with 2 bases of the junction left unmatched. CDR1 and CDR2 (germline): KGHSH, LQKENI. The CDR3 covers 13 residues. CDR3 residues: CASSPRQGDEQYF. In DNA, the CDR3 is TGTGCCAGCTCACCACGACAGGGTGACGAGCAGTACTTC.

This rearrangement joins TRBV27 to TRBJ1-2; TRBD1 matches at 8 bases. The germline V gene encodes CDR1 MNHEY and CDR2 SMNVEV (reference sequence). This CDR3 spans 13 amino acids. The V segment lost 5 bases and the J segment 3 bases; nucleotides outside the gene matches: 2. The CDR3 bases are TGTGCCAGCAGTGAGGACAGGGACTATGGCTACACCTTC. Translated, it gives CASSEDRDYGYTF.

The chain joins TRBV27 to TRBJ1-1; TRBD1 agrees at 7 bases. CDR3 length: 13 residues. The V gene's germline CDR1 is MNHEY and CDR2 SMNVEV (reference sequence). V gave up 5 bases and J gave up 5 bases; unmatched junction bases: 5. In DNA, the CDR3 is TGTGCCAGCAGTCCGGGACAGAGGACTGAAGCTTTCTTT. Translation gives CASSPGQRTEAFF.

This clone was counted a few times. The genes are TRBV7-9 and TRBJ2-7, with 9 nucleotides matching TRBD1. Germline CDR1 reads SEHNR; CDR2 reads FQNEAQ (reference sequence). This CDR3 comprises 15 residues. Trimming took 8 bases from V and 7 from J; bases not matched to a gene: 15. CDR3 in amino acids: CASCPHPQGACEQYF. DNA of the CDR3: TGTGCCAGCTGTCCGCACCCACAGGGGGCGTGTGAGCAGTACTTC.

The chain employs TRBV27 and TRBJ2-7, with 13 bases matching TRBD2. The CDR3 has 15 residues. J gave up 4 bases and V 5 bases, and 5 bases lay outside the gene matches. CDR1 and CDR2 from the germline V gene are MNHEY and SMNVEV (reference sequence). The CDR3 loop is CASSHRTSGGYEQYF. The CDR3 bases are TGTGCCAGCAGTCACCGGACTAGCGGGGGATACGAGCAGTACTTC.

V is TRBV13 and J is TRBJ2-5; 9 positions match TRBD2. Trimming took 5 bases from V and 2 from J; bases not matched to a gene: 12. The length of the CDR3 is 17 residues. Per the germline V gene, CDR1 is PRHDT and CDR2 is FYEKMQ (reference sequence). The CDR3 sequence: CASSERKKTSGQETQYF. The CDR3 DNA is TGTGCCAGCAGCGAGAGAAAAAAGACTAGCGGACAAGAGACCCAGTACTTC.

The rearrangement joins TRBV21-1 to TRBJ1-2; the tabulated D call, TRBD1, remains unverified against the DNA. TRBV21-1 is marked as a pseudogene. The length of the CDR3 is 14 residues. For the CDR3, the DNA is TGTGCCAGCAGCCTAAGGGGGCACCTTTTTGGCTACACCTTC. Residues: CASSLRGHLFGYTF.

The chain employs TRBV5-4 and TRBJ1-5; TRBD1 aligns across 9 bases. The CDR3 is 16 amino acids. V shed 4 bases, J shed 6 bases, and the junction held 11 bases outside the gene matches. Germline V gene sequence: CDR1 SGHNT, CDR2 YYREEE (reference sequence). CDR3 sequence: CASSLTGQGDIQPQHF. Here the CDR3 DNA reads TGTGCCAGCAGCCTCACGGGACAGGGAGATATTCAGCCCCAGCATTTT.

The V gene is TRBV5-1, the J gene TRBJ2-1; 9 bases line up with TRBD2. The CDR3 is 19 amino acids. Germline lookup yields CDR1 SGHRS and CDR2 YFSETQ. Trimming removed 0 bases from V and 0 bases from J; junction bases left unmatched: 10. This chain's CDR3 is CASSLARLAGISSYNEQFF. CDR3 coding DNA: TGCGCCAGCAGCTTGGCTCGGCTAGCGGGGATAAGCTCCTACAATGAGCAGTTCTTC.

The V gene is TRBV15, the J gene TRBJ2-7; D may be TRBD2 (5 bases). The CDR3 covers 16 residues. Germline CDR1 and CDR2: LNHNV and YYDKDF (reference sequence). The germline V and J ends were trimmed by 3 bases and 2 bases, with 17 bases remaining between them. As DNA, the CDR3 is TGTGCCACCAGCAGTCTATCCCGGGATAACCCCTACGAGCAGTACTTC. It specifies CATSSLSRDNPYEQYF. Complete variable domain (other parts from reference TRBV15 and TRBJ2-7): DAMVIQNPRYQVTQFGKPVTLSCSQTLNHNVMYWYQQKSSQAPKLLFHYYDKDFNNEADTPDNFQSRRPNTSFCFLDIRSPGLGDTAMYLCATSSLSRDNPYEQYFGPGTRLTVT.

This clone was found once. The chain couples TRBV19 to TRBJ2-2; D is unresolved. CDR3 length: 15 residues. The ends were cut back, 3 bases at V and 2 bases at J, with 10 bases in the middle. Per germline, CDR1 LNHDA and CDR2 SQIVND (reference sequence). The CDR3 nucleotides are TGTGCCAGTAGTATCCAGGTTGGAAACACCGGGGAGCTGTTTTTT. As protein: CASSIQVGNTGELFF.

The chain couples TRBV19 to TRBJ1-1; maybe TRBD1 (5 bases). With 7 bases removed from V and 1 base from J, the gap between germline ends came to 10 bases. From germline, CDR1 is LNHDA and CDR2 SQIVND (reference sequence). CDR3 length equals 13 residues. Written as DNA, the CDR3 is TGTGCCAGTAAGACAGAGCCGAACACTGAAGCTTTCTTT. It specifies CASKTEPNTEAFF. Together with reference TRBV19 and TRBJ1-1, the CDR3 gives the full variable domain: DGGITQSPKYLFRKEGQNVTLSCEQNLNHDAMYWYRQDPGQGLRLIYYSQIVNDFQKGDIAEGYSVSREKKESFPLTVTSAQKNPTAFYLCASKTEPNTEAFFGQGTRLTVV.

This chain uses TRBV29-1 with TRBJ2-7, with 8 bases fitting TRBD1. In germline, CDR1 is SQVTM, CDR2 ANQGSEA. There are 13 residues in the CDR3. J gave up 5 bases and V 5 bases, and 8 bases lay outside the gene matches. The CDR3: CSVLPGGDDEQYF. DNA of the CDR3: TGCAGCGTTCTACCAGGGGGCGATGACGAGCAGTACTTC.

The chain is built from TRBV28 and TRBJ1-1; weak D call: TRBD1 (6 bases). Trimming pared 8 bases from V and 6 bases from J, leaving 13 bases between. The germline CDR1 and CDR2 sequences are MDHEN and SYDVKM. The length of the CDR3 is 12 residues. The CDR3 coding sequence is TGTGCCAGCTCCGGACAGCGCGCTGAAGCTTTCTTT. It encodes CASSGQRAEAFF.

This sequence joins TRBV27 and TRBJ2-1; tentatively, D is TRBD2 (5 bases). The V end lost 3 bases, the J end lost 6 bases, and 9 bases lay between the germline ends. The CDR3 loop spans 13 amino acids. The germline CDR1 and CDR2 sequences are MNHEY and SMNVEV (reference sequence). CDR3 DNA sequence: TGTGCCAGCAGTTTCCGGACTGGCAATGAGCAGTTCTTC. Its translation: CASSFRTGNEQFF.